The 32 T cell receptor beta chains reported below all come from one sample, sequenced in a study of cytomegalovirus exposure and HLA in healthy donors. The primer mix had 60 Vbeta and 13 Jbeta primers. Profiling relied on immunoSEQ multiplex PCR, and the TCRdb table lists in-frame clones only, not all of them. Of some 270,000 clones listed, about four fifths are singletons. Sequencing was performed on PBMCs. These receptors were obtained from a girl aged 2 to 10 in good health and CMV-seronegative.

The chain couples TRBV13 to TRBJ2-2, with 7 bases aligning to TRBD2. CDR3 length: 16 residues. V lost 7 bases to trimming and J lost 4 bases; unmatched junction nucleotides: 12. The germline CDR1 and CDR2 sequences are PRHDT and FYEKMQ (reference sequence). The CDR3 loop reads CASILTGGGTTGELFF. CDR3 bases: TGTGCCAGCATCCTCACGGGGGGAGGGACCACCGGGGAGCTGTTTTTT. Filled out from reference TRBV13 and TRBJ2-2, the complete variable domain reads AAGVIQSPRHLIKEKRETATLKCYPIPRHDTVYWYQQGPGQDPQFLISFYEKMQSDKGSIPDRFSAQQFSDYHSELNMSSLELGDSALYFCASILTGGGTTGELFFGEGSRLTVL.

The CDR3 nucleotides read TGTGCCAGCAGCCTACCCGGGACAGGGTACGAGCAGTACTTC. It translates to CASSLPGTGYEQYF. The chain employs TRBV28 and TRBJ2-7; 9 nucleotides line up with TRBD1. The CDR3 spans 14 residues. V was pared by 6 bases and J by 4 bases, with 7 bases of the junction left unmatched. Germline V gene sequence: CDR1 MDHEN, CDR2 SYDVKM.

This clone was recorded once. The CDR3 DNA sequence: TGTGCCAGTAGTACCGGAGGGAGTGAAGCTTTCTTT. Translating gives CASSTGGSEAFF. The genes are TRBV19 and TRBJ1-1; no reliable D call. The CDR3 is 12 residues long. Trimming pared 4 bases from V and 7 bases from J, leaving 10 bases between. The germline V gene has CDR1 LNHDA and CDR2 SQIVND (reference sequence).

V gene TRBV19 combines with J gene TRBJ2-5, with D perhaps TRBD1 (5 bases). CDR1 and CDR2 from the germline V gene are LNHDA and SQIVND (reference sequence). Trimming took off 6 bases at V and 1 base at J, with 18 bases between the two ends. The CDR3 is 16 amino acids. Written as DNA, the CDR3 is TGTGCCAGTAGCCTGCTTGGGGCAGCTTTCCAAGAGACCCAGTACTTC. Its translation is CASSLLGAAFQETQYF.

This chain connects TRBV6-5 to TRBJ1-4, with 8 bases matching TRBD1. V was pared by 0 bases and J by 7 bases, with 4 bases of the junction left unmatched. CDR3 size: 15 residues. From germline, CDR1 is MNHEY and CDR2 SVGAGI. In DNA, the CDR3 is TGTGCCAGCAGTTACTCGGGGACAGGTGGTGAAAAACTGTTTTTT. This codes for CASSYSGTGGEKLFF.

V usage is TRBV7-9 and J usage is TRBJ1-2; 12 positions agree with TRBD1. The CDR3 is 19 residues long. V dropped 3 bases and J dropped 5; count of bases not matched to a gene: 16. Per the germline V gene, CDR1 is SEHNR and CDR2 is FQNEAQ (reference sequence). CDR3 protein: CASSFLGGQGAAGIYGYTF. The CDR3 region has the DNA TGTGCCAGCAGCTTTTTGGGGGGACAGGGGGCGGCCGGGATATATGGCTACACCTTC.

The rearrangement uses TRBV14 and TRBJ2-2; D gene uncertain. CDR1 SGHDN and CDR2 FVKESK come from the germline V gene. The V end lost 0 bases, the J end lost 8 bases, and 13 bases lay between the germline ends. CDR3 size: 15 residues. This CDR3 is CASSQDAVFPGELFF. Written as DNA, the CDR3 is TGTGCCAGCAGCCAAGACGCGGTCTTTCCGGGGGAGCTGTTTTTT.

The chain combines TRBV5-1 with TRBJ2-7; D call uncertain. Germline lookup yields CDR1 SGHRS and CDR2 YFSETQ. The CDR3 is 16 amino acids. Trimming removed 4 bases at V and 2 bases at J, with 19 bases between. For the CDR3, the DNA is TGCGCCAGCAGCCCGCACGGATTGACACCAGCCTACGAGCAGTACTTC. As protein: CASSPHGLTPAYEQYF.

The CDR3 DNA reads as TGTGCCAGCAGCCGACTCAGTGGGCTAGCGGGGGGGCCATTGGACGGGGAGCTGTTTTTT. It encodes CASSRLSGLAGGPLDGELFF. The rearrangement links TRBV27 to TRBJ2-2; the match to TRBD2 covers 12 bases. CDR1 is MNHEY and CDR2 is SMNVEV in the germline V gene (reference sequence). This CDR3 is 20 amino acids long. The V segment lost 6 bases and the J segment 7 bases; nucleotides outside the gene matches: 21.

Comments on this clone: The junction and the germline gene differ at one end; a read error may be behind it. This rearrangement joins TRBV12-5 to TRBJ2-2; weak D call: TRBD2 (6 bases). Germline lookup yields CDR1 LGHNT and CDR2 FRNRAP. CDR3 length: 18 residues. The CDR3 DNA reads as TGTGCTAGTGGTTTTGGTTTAGAAGGGACGGGGAATGTCGGGGGGCTGTTTTTT. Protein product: CASGFGLEGTGNVGGLFF.

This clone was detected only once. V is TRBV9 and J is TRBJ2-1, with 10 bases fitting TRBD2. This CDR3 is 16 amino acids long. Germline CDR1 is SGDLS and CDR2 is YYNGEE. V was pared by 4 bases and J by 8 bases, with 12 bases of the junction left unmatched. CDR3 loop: CASSPDSSGSGDEQFF. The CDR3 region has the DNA TGTGCCAGCAGCCCCGACTCTAGCGGGAGCGGAGATGAGCAGTTCTTC.

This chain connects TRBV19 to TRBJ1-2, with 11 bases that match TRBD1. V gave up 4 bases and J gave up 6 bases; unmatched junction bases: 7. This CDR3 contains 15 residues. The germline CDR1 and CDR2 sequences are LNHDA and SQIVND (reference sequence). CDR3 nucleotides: TGTGCCAGTAGTACCCGGGACAGGGGGAGAAATGGCTACACCTTC. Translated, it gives CASSTRDRGRNGYTF.

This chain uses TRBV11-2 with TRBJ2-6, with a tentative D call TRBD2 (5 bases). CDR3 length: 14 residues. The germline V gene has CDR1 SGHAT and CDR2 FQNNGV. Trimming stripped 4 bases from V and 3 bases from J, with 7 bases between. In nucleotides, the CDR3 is TGTGCCAGCAGCTGGACTTATGGGGCCAACGTCCTGACTTTC. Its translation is CASSWTYGANVLTF.

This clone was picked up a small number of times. The CDR3 is CASSLAMARGYTF. The CDR3, as DNA: TGTGCCAGTTCGTTAGCCATGGCCCGGGGCTACACCTTC. The rearrangement links TRBV28 to TRBJ1-2; no reliable D call. This CDR3 spans 13 amino acids. CDR1 is MDHEN and CDR2 is SYDVKM in the germline V gene. V lost 9 bases and J 8 bases, leaving 19 bases between the germline ends.

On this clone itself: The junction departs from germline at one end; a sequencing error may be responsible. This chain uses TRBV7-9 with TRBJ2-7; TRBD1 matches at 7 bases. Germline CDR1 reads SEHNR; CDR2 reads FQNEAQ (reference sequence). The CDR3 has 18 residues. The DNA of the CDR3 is TGTTCCAGCACCATCGCAACGGGACAGACAGGGCCTACCTACGAGCAGTACTTC. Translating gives CSSTIATGQTGPTYEQYF.

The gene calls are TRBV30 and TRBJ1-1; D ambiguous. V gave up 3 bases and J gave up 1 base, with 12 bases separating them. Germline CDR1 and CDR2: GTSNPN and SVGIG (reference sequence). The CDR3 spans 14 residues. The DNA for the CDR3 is TGTGCCTGGAGGGACTGGCGGAGGAACACTGAAGCTTTCTTT. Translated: CAWRDWRRNTEAFF.

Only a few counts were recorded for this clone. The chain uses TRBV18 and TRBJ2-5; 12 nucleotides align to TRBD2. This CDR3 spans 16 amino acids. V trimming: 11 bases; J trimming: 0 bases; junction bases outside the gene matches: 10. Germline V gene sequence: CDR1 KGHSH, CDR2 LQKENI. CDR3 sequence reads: CAGYWTSGANQETQYF. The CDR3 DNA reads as TGTGCCGGCTATTGGACTAGCGGGGCGAACCAAGAGACCCAGTACTTC. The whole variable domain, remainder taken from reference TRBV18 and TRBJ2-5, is NAGVMQNPRHLVRRRGQEARLRCSPMKGHSHVYWYRQLPEEGLKFMVYLQKENIIDESGMPKERFSAEFPKEGPSILRIQQVVRGDSAAYFCAGYWTSGANQETQYFGPGTRLLVL.

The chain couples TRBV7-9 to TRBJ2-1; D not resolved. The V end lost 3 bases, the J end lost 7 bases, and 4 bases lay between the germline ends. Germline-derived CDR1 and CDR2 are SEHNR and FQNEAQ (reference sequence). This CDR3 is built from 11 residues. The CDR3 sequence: CASSFPNEQFF. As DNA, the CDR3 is TGTGCCAGCAGCTTCCCAAATGAGCAGTTCTTC.

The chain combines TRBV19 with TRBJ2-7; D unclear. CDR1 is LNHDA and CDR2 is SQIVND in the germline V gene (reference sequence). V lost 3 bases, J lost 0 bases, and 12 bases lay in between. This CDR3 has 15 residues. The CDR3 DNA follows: TGTGCCAGTAGTATTCACGAAAAGAGCTCCTACGAGCAGTACTTC. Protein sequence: CASSIHEKSSYEQYF.

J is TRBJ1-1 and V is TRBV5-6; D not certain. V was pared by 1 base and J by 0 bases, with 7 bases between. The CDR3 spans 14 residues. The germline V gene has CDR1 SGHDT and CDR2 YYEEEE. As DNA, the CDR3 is TGTGCCAGCAGCTTGATCAGTTTGAACACTGAAGCTTTCTTT. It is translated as CASSLISLNTEAFF.

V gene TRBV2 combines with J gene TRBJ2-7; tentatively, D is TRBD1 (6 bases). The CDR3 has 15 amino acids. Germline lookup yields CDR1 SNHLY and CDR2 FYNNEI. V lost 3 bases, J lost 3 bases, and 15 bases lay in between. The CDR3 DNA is TGTGCCAGCAGTGACCTCGGGACAAGACACTACGAGCAGTACTTC. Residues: CASSDLGTRHYEQYF.

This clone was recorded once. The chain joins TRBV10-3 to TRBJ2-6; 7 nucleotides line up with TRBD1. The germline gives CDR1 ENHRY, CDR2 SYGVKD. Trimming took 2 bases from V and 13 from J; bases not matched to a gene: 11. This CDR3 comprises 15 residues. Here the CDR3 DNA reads TGTGCCATCAGTGAGCCTAACCGGGACAGAAAAGTCCTGACTTTC. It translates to CAISEPNRDRKVLTF.

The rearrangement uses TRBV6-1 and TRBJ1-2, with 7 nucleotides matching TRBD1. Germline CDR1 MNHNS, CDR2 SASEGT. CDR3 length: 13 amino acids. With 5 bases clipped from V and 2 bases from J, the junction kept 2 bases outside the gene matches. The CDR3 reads CASSIQGNYGYTF. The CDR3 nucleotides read TGTGCCAGCAGTATACAGGGGAACTATGGCTACACCTTC.

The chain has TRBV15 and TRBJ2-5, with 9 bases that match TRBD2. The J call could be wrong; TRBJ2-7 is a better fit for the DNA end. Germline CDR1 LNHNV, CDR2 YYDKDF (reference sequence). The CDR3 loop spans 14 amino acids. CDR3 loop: CATSRAGGSYEQYF. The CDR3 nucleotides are TGTGCCACCAGTCGAGCGGGAGGTTCCTACGAGCAGTACTTC.

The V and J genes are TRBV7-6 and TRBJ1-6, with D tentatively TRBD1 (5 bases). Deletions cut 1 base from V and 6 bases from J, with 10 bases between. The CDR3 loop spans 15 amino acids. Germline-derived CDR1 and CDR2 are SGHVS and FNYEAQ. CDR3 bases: TGTGCCAGCAGCTTAGTAACAGGTTTTAATTCACCCCTCCACTTT. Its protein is CASSLVTGFNSPLHF.

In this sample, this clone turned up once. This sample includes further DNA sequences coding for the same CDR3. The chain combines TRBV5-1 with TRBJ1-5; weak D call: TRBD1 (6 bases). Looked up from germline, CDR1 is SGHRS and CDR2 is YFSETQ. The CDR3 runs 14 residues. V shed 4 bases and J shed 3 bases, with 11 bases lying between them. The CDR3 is CASSPTGFNQPQHF. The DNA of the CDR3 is TGCGCCAGCAGCCCAACAGGGTTCAATCAGCCCCAGCATTTT.

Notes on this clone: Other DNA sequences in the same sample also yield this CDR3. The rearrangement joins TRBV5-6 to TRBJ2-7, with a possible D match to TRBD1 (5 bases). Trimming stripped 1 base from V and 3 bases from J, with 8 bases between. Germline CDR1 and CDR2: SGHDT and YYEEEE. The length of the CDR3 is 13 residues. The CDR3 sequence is CASSLQTGYEQYF. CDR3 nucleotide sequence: TGTGCCAGCAGCTTGCAAACAGGCTACGAGCAGTACTTC.

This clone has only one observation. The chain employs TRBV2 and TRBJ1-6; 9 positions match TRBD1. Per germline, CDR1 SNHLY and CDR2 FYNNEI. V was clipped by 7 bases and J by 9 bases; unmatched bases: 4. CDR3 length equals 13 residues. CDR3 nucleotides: TGTGCCAGCATCCCGGACAGGGGTTCACCCCTCCACTTT. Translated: CASIPDRGSPLHF.

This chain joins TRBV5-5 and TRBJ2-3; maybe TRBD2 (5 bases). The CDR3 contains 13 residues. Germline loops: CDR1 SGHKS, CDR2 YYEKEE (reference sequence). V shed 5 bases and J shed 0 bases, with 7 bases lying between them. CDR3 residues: CASRRGSTDTQYF. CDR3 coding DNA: TGTGCCAGCAGAAGAGGGAGCACAGATACGCAGTATTTT.

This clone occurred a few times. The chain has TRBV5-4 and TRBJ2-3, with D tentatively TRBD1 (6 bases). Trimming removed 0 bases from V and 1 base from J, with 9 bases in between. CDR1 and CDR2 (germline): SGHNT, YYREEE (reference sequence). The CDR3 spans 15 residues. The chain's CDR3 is CASSLGRQGTDTQYF. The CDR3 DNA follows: TGTGCCAGCAGCTTGGGGCGACAGGGCACAGATACGCAGTATTTT.

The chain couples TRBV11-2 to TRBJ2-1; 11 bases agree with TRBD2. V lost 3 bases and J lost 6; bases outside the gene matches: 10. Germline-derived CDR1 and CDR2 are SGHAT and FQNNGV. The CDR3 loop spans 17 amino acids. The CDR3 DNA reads TGTGCCAGCAGCTTCCACTCCGGGACTAGCGGAGTCAATGAGCAGTTCTTC. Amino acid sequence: CASSFHSGTSGVNEQFF.

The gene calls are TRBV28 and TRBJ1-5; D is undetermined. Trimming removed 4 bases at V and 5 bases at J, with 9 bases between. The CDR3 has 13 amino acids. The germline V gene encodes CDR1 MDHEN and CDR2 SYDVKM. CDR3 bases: TGTGCCAGCAGTTCCCCCTACTATCAGCCCCAGCATTTT. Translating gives CASSSPYYQPQHF.